This T cell receptor (beta chain) was retrieved from a study of Graves' ophthalmopathy and Graves' hyperthyroidism. There are many counts of this clonotype. Aged 18 to 65, the patients with hyperthyroidism had under 2 months' duration and were newly diagnosed. PBMCs came from 7.5 to 10 ml of fresh peripheral blood. From RNA, the CDR3 regions of TCR beta chains were amplified and sequenced. Second-round multiplex PCR followed a first-round RT-PCR using HTBI primers. One entry per CDR3 protein results from TCRdb running MiXCR on the multiplex PCR reads. The sample shows hundreds of thousands of distinct CDR3 sequences, 20% to 25% of them seen only once. V was cut by 3 bases and J by 1 base, with 9 bases left in between. The length of the CDR3 is 15 residues. Per germline, CDR1 SGHVS and CDR2 FQNEAQ.

This receptor was obtained from a woman under 30 with stable Graves' hyperthyroidism. What was sequenced was peripheral blood. This chain uses TRBV7-8 with TRBJ2-2, with D tentatively TRBD1 (6 bases). CDR3 in amino acids: CASSLGQRNTGELFF. The CDR3 DNA reads TGTGCCAGCAGCTTGGGACAACGGAACACCGGGGAGCTGTTTTTT.